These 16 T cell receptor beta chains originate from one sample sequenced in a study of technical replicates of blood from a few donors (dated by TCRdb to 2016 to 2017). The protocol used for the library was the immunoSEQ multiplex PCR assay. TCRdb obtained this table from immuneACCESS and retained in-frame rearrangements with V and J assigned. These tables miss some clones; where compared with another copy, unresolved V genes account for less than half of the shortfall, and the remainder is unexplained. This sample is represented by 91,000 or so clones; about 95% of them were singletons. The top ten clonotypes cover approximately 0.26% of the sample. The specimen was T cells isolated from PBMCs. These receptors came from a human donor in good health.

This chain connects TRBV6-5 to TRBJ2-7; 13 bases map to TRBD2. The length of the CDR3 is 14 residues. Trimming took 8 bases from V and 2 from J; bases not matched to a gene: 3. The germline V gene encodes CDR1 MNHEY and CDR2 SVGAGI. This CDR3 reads CASRGLAGAYEQYF. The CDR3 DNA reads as TGTGCCAGCCGCGGACTAGCGGGAGCCTACGAGCAGTACTTC.

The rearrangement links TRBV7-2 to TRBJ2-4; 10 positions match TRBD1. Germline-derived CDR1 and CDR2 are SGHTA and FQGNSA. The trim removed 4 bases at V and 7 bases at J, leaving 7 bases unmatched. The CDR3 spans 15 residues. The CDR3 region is CASSWGGQGKNIQYF. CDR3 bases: TGTGCCAGCAGCTGGGGGGGACAGGGGAAGAACATTCAGTACTTC.

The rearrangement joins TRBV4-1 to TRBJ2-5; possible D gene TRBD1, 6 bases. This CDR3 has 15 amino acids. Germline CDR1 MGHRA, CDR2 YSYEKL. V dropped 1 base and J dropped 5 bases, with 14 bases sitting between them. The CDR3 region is CASSQATGPSETQYF. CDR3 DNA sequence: TGCGCCAGCAGCCAAGCGACAGGCCCCTCGGAGACCCAGTACTTC.

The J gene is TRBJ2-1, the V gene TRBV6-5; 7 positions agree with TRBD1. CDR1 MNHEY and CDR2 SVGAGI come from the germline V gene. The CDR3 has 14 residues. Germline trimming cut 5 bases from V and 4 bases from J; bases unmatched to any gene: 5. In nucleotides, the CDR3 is TGTGCCAGCAGTAGAGGGGGCGCTTACAATGAGCAGTTCTTC. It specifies CASSRGGAYNEQFF.

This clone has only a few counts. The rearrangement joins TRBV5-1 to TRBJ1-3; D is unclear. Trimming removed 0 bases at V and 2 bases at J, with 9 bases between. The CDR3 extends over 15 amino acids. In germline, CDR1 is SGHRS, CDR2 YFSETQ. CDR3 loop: CASSLAGLTGNTIYF. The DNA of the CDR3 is TGCGCCAGCAGCTTGGCGGGTTTAACTGGAAACACCATATATTTT. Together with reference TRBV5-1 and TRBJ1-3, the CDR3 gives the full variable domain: KAGVTQTPRYLIKTRGQQVTLSCSPISGHRSVSWYQQTPGQGLQFLFEYFSETQRNKGNFPGRFSGRQFSNSRSEMNVSTLELGDSALYLCASSLAGLTGNTIYFGEGSWLTVV.

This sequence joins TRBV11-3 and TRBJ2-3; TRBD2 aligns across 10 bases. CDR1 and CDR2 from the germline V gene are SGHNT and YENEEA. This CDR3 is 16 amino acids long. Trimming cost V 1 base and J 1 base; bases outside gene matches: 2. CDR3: CASSLVAGGRTDTQYF. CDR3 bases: TGTGCCAGCAGCTTAGTAGCGGGAGGTCGCACAGATACGCAGTATTTT.

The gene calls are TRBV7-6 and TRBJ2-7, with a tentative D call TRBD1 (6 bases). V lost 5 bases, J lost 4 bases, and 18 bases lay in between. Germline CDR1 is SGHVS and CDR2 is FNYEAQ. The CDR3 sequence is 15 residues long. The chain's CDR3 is CASSLAYGQRYEQYF. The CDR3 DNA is TGTGCCAGCAGCCTTGCATATGGACAGAGGTACGAGCAGTACTTC.

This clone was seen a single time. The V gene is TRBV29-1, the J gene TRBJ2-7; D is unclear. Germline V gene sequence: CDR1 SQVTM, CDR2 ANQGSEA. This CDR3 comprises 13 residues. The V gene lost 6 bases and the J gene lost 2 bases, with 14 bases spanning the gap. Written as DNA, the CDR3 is TGCAGCGTCCGCGCCTTCTTCACCTACGAGCAGTACTTC. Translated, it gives CSVRAFFTYEQYF.

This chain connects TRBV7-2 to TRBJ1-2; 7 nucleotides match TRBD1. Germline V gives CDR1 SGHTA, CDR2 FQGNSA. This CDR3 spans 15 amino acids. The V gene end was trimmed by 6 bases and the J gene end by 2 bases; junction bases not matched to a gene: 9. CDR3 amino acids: CASRDNTGANYGYTF. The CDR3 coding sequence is TGTGCCAGCAGGGATAATACAGGGGCAAACTATGGCTACACCTTC.

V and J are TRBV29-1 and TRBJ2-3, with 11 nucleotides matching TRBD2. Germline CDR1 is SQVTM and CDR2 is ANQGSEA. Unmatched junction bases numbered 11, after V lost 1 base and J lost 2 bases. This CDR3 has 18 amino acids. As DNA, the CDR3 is TGCAGCGTTGAAGGGACCCAGCTAGCGGGAGGATACACAGATACGCAGTATTTT. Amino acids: CSVEGTQLAGGYTDTQYF.

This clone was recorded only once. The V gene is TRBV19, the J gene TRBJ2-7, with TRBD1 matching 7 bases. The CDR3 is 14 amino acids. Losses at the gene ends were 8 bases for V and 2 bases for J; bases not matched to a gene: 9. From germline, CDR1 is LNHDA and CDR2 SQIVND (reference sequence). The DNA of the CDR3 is TGTGCCAGTTCCGGGACAGAGACTCCCTACGAGCAGTACTTC. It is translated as CASSGTETPYEQYF.

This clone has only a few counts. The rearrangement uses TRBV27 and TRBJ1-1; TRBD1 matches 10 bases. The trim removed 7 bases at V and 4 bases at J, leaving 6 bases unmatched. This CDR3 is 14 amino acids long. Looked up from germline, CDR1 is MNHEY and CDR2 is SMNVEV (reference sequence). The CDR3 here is CASKDRGLFTEAFF. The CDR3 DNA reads TGTGCCAGCAAAGACAGGGGGCTTTTCACTGAAGCTTTCTTT.

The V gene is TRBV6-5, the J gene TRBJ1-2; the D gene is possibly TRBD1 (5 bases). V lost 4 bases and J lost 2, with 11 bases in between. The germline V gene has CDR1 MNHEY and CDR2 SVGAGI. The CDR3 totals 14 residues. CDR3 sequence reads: CASSLARENYGYTF. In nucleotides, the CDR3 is TGTGCCAGCAGTTTGGCCAGGGAAAACTATGGCTACACCTTC.

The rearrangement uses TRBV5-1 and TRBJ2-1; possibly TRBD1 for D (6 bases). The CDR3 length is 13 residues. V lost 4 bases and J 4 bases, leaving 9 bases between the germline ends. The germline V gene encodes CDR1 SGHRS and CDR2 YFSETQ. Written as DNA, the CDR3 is TGCGCCAGCAGCGCCGGACAGTACAATGAGCAGTTCTTC. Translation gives CASSAGQYNEQFF.

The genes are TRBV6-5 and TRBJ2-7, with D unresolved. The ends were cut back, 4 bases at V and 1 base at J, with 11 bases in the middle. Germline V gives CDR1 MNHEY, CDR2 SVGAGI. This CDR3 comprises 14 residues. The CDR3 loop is CASSFDIISYEQYF. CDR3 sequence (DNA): TGTGCCAGCAGTTTTGACATTATATCCTACGAGCAGTACTTC.

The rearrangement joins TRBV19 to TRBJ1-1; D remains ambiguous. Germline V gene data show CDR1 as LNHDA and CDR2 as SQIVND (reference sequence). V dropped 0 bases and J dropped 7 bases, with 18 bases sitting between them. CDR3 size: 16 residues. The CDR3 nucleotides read TGTGCCAGTAGTATAGATGGTCGCGCGGGAAATAATGAAGCTTTCTTT. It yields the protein CASSIDGRAGNNEAFF.